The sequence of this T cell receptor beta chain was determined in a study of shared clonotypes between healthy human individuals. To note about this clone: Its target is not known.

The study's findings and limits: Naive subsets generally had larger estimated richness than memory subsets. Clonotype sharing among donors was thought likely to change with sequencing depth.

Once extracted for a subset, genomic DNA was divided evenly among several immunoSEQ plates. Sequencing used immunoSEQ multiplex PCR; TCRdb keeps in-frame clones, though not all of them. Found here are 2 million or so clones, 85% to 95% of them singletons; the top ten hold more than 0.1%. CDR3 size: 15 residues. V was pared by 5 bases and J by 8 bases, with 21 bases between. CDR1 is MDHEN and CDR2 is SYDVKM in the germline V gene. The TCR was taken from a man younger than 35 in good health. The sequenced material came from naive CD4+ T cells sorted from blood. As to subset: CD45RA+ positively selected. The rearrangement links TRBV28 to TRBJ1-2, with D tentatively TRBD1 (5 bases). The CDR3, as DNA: TGTGCCAGCAGTCATGGGCCAAGGGGCTCGCTAGGCTACACCTTC. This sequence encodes CASSHGPRGSLGYTF.